This T cell receptor (beta chain) was recorded in a study of Tregs in tolerant kidney transplant recipients. Study background: The nonmyeloablative bone marrow transplants came from related graft donors, with transient mixed chimerism.

Trimming cost V 2 bases and J 4 bases, with 12 bases left between them. This CDR3 is built from 15 residues. CDR1 is MGHRA and CDR2 is YSYEKL in the germline V gene. Study-level results: Tolerant patients' donor-specific Tregs expanded beyond overall Tregs, suggesting antigen-driven growth. This study did not directly address biological reproducibility.

A remark on this clone: Its specificity is unknown.

Profiling relied on immunoSEQ multiplex PCR, and the TCRdb table lists in-frame clones only, not all of them. The table includes approximately 16,000 clones, about 80% detected once. The chain links TRBV4-1 to TRBJ1-3; D may be TRBD1 (5 bases). This TCR was sampled from a human donor who received a combined kidney and bone marrow transplant. The sample consisted of Tregs from blood, taken before the transplant. CDR3 DNA sequence: TGCGCCAGCAGCCAACAGGGCAGAAGCGGAAACACCATATATTTT. The encoded protein is CASSQQGRSGNTIYF.